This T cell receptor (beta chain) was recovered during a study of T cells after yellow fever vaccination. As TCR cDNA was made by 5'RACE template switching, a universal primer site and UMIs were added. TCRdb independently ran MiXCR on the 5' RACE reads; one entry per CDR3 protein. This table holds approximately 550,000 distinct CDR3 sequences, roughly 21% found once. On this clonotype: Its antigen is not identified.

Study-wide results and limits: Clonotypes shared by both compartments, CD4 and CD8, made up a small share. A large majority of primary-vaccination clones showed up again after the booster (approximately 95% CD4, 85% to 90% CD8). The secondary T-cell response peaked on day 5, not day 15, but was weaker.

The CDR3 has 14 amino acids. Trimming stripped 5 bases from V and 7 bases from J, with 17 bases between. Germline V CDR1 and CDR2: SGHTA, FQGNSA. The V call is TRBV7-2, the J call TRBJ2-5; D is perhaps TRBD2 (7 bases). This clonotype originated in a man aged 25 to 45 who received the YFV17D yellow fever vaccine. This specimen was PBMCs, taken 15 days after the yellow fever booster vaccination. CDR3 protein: CASSKTGGAGTQYF. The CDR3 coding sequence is TGTGCCAGCAGCAAAACGGGGGGCGCGGGGACCCAGTACTTC.